The clone carrying this TCR beta chain occurred a few times. As processed by the authors: Cell counts per sample came from amplifying reference gene primers. TCRdb's copy holds only in-frame clones and misses some; the assay was immunoSEQ multiplex PCR. That table furnishes V, J and clone size, whereas the DNA furnished D and trimming. The top ten hold 1.3% of the sample, which has 200,000 to 250,000 clones, 83% seen once. This sample stems from a study of blood T cell repertoires in COVID-19. Overall study context: PBMCs, B-cell-depleted T cells, or T cells provided the cDNA or gDNA that made up the material.

The Seattle patients, enrolled during active infection, were followed longitudinally. The sequenced material came from peripheral blood. This receptor was taken from a woman in her thirties with COVID-19, enrolled during active disease.

In DNA, the CDR3 is TGTGCCAGCAGTGAGGCCACAGGGGGCGCATACGAGCAGTACTTC. It codes for CASSEATGGAYEQYF. The chain couples TRBV6-1 to TRBJ2-7; 9 bases are a match to TRBD1. The length of the CDR3 is 15 residues. Trimming took 3 bases from V and 4 from J; bases not matched to a gene: 7. Germline loops: CDR1 MNHNS, CDR2 SASEGT.